This entry features one T cell receptor (beta chain) sequence. The antigen remains unidentified. Version v3.0 of the immunoSEQ assay ran at survey level. Sequenced by immunoSEQ multiplex PCR; TCRdb stores in-frame clones only, minus some. The table shows about 30,000 clones, with more than 75% occurring only once. The source of the sample is a study of long-term antiretroviral therapy in people with HIV. The wider study: Specimens dating back about a decade before the 2015 immediate-ART recommendation are the oldest included.

There were roughly 0.9-11 million cryopreserved PBMC in the samples before DNA extraction. Study-wide results and caveats: Increased diversity was seen after ART, yet it remained lower than in transplant donor controls. Drawn between 2004 and 2017, the blood was possibly obtained under older ART regimens.

J was trimmed by 5 bases and V by 3 bases; bases with no gene match: 5. Germline V gene lookup returns CDR1 MNHEY and CDR2 SMNVEV (reference sequence). This CDR3 comprises 15 residues. The TCR comes from a woman aged 18-29 years with HIV. The specimen was unsorted PBMCs, collected 0.5 years after starting antiretroviral therapy. The chain joins TRBV27 to TRBJ2-1; 9 bases map to TRBD2. The CDR3 region has the DNA TGTGCCAGCAGTTTTAGCGGGAGCTCGAACAATGAGCAGTTCTTC. As protein: CASSFSGSSNNEQFF.